The text below deals with one T cell receptor beta chain. The data belong to a study of blood T cell repertoires in COVID-19. Germline V lookup: CDR1 LNHNV, CDR2 YYDKDF (reference sequence). The CDR3 length is 15 residues. V lost 1 base to trimming and J lost 2 bases, with 11 bases between them. The assay was immunoSEQ multiplex PCR, and TCRdb's table has in-frame clones only and misses some. This sample has a few hundred thousand clones, with roughly 88% found just once. Sequencing was done on a sample of peripheral blood. The sequence was collected from a woman between 35 and 50 years old who had recovered from COVID-19. This rearrangement joins TRBV15 to TRBJ1-1; the D is unclear. The CDR3 sequence: CATSRGGSGNTEAFF. The CDR3 region has the DNA TGTGCCACCAGCAGAGGAGGCAGCGGTAACACTGAAGCTTTCTTT.